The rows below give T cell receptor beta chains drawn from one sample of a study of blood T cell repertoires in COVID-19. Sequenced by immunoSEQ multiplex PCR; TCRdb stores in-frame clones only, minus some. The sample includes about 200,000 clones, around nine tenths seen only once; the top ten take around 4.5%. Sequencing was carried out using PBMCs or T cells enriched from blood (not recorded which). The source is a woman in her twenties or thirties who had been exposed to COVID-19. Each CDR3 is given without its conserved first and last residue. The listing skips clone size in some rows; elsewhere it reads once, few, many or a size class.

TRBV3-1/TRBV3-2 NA ASSQDTGGYGYT
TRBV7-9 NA ASSSRQTGNEKLF
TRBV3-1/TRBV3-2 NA ASSQAWNTEAF
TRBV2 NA ASRKLADTQY
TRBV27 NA ASSSRDRAKQY
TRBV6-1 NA ASSEMGQGVGEQY
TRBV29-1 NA SGRGGWDTGELF
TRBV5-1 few ASTQDRGSRYEQY
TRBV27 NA ASEPGQGNTEAF
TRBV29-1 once SVEDLRGANTEAF
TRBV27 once ASSSGPGQPYEKLF
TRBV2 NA ASRRGGGAPYGYT
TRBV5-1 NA ASSLAPAQSVGEKLF
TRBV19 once ASSIMDRKNQPQH
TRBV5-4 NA ASSRGQGLYNEQF
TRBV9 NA ASSVGTSGWPGELF
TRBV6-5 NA ASSYYRGDGELF
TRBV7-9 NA ASDPGQYYNEQF
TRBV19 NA ASAGQGDYGEAF
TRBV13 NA ASSLGTAFSGNGYT
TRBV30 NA AWSPFGGLREKLF
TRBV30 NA AWETGFGSYNSPLH
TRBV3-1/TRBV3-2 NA ASSLSTVYGNQPQH
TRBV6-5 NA ASTWPNYGYT
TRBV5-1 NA ASSLAVDNSPLH
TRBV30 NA AWNSRGRDRTGELF
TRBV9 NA ASSVAGGHNEQF
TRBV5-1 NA ASREGDTQY
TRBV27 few ASSSGQPYGYT
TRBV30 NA AWSRRRGADTQY
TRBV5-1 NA ASSLETLGQQF
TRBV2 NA ASSDGWNTEAF
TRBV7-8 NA ASSQKEGMNTEAF
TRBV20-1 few SANQWNEQF
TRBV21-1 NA ASGRALFH
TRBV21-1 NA ASSRNQPQH
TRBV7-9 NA ASSATGVLYEQY
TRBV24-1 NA ATSDLSSGANEQF
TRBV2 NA ASHPGTSGANEQF
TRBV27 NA ASRPGVLTYEQY
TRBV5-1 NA ASSSPSTDTQY
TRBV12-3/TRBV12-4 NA ASSFRQGETQY
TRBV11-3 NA ASSLAYGTKNYGYT
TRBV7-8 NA ASSLQPDRAHGYT
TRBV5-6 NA ASSFDSAGNTIY
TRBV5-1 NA ASSLAGGDNQPQH
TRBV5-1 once ASRIQGFGTDTQY
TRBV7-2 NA ASSSPIETQY
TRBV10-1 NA ASSESRASFYNEQF
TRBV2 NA ASRGAEAMAANEKLF
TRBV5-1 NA ASSLGRAGKSTEAF
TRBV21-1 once ASPQLRRDGYT
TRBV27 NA ASSLSPGASYGYT
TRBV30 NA AWSLEGGGPSTDTQY
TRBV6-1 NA ASRLDRTNYGYT
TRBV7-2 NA AIGSYEQY
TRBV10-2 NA ASSESETSEQY
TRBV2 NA ASERVKNSPLH